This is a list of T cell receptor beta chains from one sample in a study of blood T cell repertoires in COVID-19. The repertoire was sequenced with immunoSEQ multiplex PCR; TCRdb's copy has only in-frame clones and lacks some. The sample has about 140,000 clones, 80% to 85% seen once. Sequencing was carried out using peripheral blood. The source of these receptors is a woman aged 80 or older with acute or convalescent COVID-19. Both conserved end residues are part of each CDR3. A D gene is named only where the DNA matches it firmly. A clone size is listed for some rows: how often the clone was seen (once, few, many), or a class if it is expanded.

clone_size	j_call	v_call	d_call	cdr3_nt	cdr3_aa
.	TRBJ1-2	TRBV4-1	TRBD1	TGCGCCAGCAGCCAAGGTAGGGTAGGCAGGGGGCCGTCAGGCTATGGCTACACCTTC	CASSQGRVGRGPSGYGYTF
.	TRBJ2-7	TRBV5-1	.	TGCGCCAGCAGCTTGGTATATCGGCAGGCCTACGAGCAGTACTTC	CASSLVYRQAYEQYF
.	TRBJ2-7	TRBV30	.	TGTGCCTGGAGTGTATCGGGGATCGCAAAGTACGAGCAGTACTTC	CAWSVSGIAKYEQYF
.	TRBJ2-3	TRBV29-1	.	TGCAGCGTGGCTAGGACCGGGGTCACAGATACGCAGTATTTT	CSVARTGVTDTQYF
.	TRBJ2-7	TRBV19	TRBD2	TGTGCCAGTAGGAATAGCGGGGGATCCTACGAGCAGTACTTC	CASRNSGGSYEQYF
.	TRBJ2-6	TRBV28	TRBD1	TGTGCCAGCAGTTCCCAAGGGGGCACTGGGGCCAACGTCCTGACTTTC	CASSSQGGTGANVLTF
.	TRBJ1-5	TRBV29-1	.	TGCAGCGTAGGTCCGGGTAGCAATCAGCCCCAGCATTTT	CSVGPGSNQPQHF
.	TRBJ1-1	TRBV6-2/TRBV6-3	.	TGTGCCAGCAGCTCTCCCCGTGGCAGGGGTGAGGAAGCTTTCTTT	CASSSPRGRGEEAFF
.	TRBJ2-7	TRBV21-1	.	TGTGCCAGCAGCAAAGTGGCTAGCGGGAGGACCTACGAGCAGTACTTC	CASSKVASGRTYEQYF
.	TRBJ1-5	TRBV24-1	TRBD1	TGTGCCACCAGTGATCCTACAGGGGTTGGACAGCCCCAGCATTTT	CATSDPTGVGQPQHF
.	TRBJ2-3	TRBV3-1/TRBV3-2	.	TGTGCCAGCAGCCAAAGTGACAGAGCAGATACGCAGTATTTT	CASSQSDRADTQYF
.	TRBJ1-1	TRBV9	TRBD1	TGTGCCAGCAGCGGAGGGACAGGGGGCTACACTGAAGCTTTCTTT	CASSGGTGGYTEAFF
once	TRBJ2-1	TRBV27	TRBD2	TGTGCCAGCGTCCTCCTAGCGGGAGGTTTTGGTGAGCAGTTCTTC	CASVLLAGGFGEQFF
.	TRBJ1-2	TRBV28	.	TGTGCCAGCAGGCGTCAATCGGCTAACTATGGCTACACCTTC	CASRRQSANYGYTF
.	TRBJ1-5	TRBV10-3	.	TGTGCCATCAGTGAGGTATTCGGAGGGAGCAATCAGCCCCAGCATTTT	CAISEVFGGSNQPQHF
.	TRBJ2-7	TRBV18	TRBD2	TGTGCCAGCTCACCAAACTCCCCCGCGGGAGCTCGGGACGAGCAGTACTTC	CASSPNSPAGARDEQYF